This T cell receptor beta chain was captured by sequencing in a study of T-cell reconstitution after alpha-beta-depleted transplantation in children. The CDR3 totals 15 residues. The V gene end was trimmed by 2 bases and the J gene end by 2 bases; junction bases not matched to a gene: 5. CDR1 is SQVTM and CDR2 is ANQGSEA in the germline V gene. Preparing the TCRbeta library involved the use of unique molecular identifiers. TCRdb processed the PCR reads anew with MiXCR; each CDR3 protein has one entry. The sample holds a few hundred thousand distinct CDR3 sequences, roughly a tenth seen once. The source of this sequence is a human donor who donated a stem cell graft to a child with acute myeloid leukemia. The specimen was PBMCs from the stem cell graft donor, collected from the stem cell graft. The V call is TRBV29-1, the J call TRBJ2-1; 8 nucleotides agree with TRBD2. Here the CDR3 DNA reads TGCAGCGTTGAAAAGCAGCGGGGGACCTACAATGAGCAGTTCTTC. This codes for CSVEKQRGTYNEQFF.